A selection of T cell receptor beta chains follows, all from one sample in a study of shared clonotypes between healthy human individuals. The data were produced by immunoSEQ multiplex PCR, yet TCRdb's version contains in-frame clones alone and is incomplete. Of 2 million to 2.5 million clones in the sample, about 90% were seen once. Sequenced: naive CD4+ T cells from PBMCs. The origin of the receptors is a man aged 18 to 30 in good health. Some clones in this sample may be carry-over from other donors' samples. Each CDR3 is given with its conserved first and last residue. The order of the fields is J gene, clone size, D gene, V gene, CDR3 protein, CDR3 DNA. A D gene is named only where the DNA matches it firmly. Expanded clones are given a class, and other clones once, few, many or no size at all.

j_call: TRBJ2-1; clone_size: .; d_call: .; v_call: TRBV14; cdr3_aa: CASSLTIWTVRANEQFF; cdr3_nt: TGTGCCAGCAGCCTGACGATTTGGACAGTAAGGGCCAATGAGCAGTTCTTC
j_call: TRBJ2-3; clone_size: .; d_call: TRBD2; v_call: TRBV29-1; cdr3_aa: CSVEKEAASGMTDTQYF; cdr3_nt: TGCAGCGTTGAAAAGGAGGCAGCTAGCGGGATGACAGATACGCAGTATTTT
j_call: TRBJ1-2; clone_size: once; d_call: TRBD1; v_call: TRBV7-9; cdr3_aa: CASSSWDREDYGYTF; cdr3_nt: TGTGCCAGCAGCTCGTGGGACAGGGAGGATTATGGCTACACCTTC
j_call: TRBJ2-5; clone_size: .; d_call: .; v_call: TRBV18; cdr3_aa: CASSLGVGETQYF; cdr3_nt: TGTGCCAGCTCACTCGGGGTAGGAGAGACCCAGTACTTC
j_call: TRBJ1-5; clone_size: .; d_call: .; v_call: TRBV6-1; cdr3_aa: CASSEAHPTPAYSNQPQHF; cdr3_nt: TGTGCCAGCAGTGAAGCTCACCCCACACCAGCTTATAGCAATCAGCCCCAGCATTTT
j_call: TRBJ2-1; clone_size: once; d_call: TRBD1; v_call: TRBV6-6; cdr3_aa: CASSSGTGVYNEQFF; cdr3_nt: TGTGCCAGCAGCTCCGGGACAGGCGTATACAATGAGCAGTTCTTC
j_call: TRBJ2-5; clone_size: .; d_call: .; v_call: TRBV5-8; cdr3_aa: CASSLDSQETQYF; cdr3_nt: TGTGCCAGCAGCTTGGACAGCCAAGAGACCCAGTACTTC
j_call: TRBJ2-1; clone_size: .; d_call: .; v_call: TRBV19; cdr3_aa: CASSIAAELPNEQFF; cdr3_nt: TGTGCCAGTAGTATAGCTGCGGAGCTACCCAATGAGCAGTTCTTC
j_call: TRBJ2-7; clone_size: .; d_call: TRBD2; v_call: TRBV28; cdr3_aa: CASSPRSGSRYNEQYF; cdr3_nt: TGTGCCAGCAGTCCCCGTAGCGGGAGCAGGTACAACGAGCAGTACTTC
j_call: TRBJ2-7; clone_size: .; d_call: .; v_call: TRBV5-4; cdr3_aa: CASSFNPGTILREQYF; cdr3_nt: TGTGCCAGCAGCTTTAACCCCGGGACAATACTAAGGGAGCAGTACTTC
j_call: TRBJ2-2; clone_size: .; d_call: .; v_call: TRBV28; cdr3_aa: CASSLMRNTGELFF; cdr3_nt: TGTGCCAGCAGTTTAATGAGAAACACCGGGGAGCTGTTTTTT
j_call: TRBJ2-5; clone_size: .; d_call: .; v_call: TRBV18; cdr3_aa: CASSPGSSETQYF; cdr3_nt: TGTGCCAGCTCACCAGGATCGTCGGAGACCCAGTACTTC
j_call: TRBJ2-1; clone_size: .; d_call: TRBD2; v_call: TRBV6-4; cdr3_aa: CASSRTSGFNEQFF; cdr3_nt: TGTGCCAGCAGTCGGACTAGCGGGTTCAATGAGCAGTTCTTC
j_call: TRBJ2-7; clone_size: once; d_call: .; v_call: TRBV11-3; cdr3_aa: CASSSGGAYEQYF; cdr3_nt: TGTGCCAGCAGCTCAGGGGGGGCGTACGAGCAGTACTTC
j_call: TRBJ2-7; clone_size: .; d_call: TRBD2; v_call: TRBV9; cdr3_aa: CASSPGGAGVRHEQYF; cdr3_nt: TGTGCCAGCAGCCCCGGGGGAGCGGGAGTTAGGCACGAGCAGTACTTC
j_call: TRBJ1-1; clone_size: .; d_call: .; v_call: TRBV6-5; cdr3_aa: CASSRWTEENTEAFF; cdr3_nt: TGTGCCAGCAGCCGATGGACAGAAGAGAACACTGAAGCTTTCTTT
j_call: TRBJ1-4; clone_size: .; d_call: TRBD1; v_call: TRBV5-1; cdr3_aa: CASQQTGNRGEKLFF; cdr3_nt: TGCGCCAGCCAGCAGACGGGGAACAGGGGTGAAAAACTGTTTTTT
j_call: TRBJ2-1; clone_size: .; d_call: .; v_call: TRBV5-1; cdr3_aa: CASSLSSIRDEQFF; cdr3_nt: TGCGCCAGCAGCTTGAGCTCGATAAGGGATGAGCAGTTCTTC
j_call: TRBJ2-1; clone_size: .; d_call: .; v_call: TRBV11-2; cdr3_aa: CASSLASGLNEQFF; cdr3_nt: TGTGCCAGCAGCTTAGCCAGCGGACTCAATGAGCAGTTCTTC